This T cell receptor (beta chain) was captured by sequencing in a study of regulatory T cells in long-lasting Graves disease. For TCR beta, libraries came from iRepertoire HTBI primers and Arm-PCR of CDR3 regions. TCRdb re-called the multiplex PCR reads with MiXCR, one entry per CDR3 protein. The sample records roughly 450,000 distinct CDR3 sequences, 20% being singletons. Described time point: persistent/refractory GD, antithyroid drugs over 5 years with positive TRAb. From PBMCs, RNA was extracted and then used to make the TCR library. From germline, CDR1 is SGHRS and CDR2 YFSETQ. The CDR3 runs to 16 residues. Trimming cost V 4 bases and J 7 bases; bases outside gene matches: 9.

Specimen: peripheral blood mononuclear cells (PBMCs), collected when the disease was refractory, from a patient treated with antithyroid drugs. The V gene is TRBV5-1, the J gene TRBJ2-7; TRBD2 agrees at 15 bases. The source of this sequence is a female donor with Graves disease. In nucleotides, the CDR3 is TGCGCCAGCAGCCCGGGACTAGCGGGAGGCCCAGGTGAGCAGTACTTC. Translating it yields CASSPGLAGGPGEQYF.